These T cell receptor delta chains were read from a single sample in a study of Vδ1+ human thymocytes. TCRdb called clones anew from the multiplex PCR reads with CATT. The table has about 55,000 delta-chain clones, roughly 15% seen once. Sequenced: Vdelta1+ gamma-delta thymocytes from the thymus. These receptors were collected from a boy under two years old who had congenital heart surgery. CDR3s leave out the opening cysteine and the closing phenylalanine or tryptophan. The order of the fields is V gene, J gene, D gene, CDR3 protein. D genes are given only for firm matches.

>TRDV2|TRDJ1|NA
ACDKAATQDKLI
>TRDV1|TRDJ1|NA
ALGDPIQRRWESELI
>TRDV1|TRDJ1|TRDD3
ALGEGDGDTCSYTDKLI
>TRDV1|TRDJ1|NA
ALGEGFLRYGDPPSSTDKLI
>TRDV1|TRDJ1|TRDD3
ALGEPLLGIYYTDKLI
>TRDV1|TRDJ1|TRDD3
ALGEPASRLLPCTGGSDKLI
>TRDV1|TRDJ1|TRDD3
ALGEHPSYAKLLGDTGTDKLI
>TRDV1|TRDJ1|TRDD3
ALGEQSPTKPGGYPGADKLI
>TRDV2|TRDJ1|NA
ACDTPSAPSYWGYAPYTDKLI
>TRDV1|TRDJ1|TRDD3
ALVRGYACENDKLI
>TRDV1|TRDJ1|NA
ALGPITSYLVKAALNTDKLI
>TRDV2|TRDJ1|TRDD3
ACDTGVEVGDTTDKLI
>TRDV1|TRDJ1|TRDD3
ALYLLHWGSTYTDKLI
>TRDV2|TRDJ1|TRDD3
ACDTGAAPWGIRADKLI
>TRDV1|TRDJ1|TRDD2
ALGNHGGLPNTLQGTYTDKLI
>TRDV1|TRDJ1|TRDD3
ALGEPAFLLLGDTQNTDKLI
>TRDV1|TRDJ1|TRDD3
ALGELTTGGYSENTDKLI